This T cell receptor beta chain was retrieved from a study of blood T cells in healthy people across ages. Study-level points and caveats: TCR beta diversity, measured per million T cells, fell in a roughly linear way with age.

This clonotype was recorded many times. Antigen: not known. A junction end diverges from the germline sequence, so it may reflect a read error. Using a J-beta primer mix together with a sample-barcoded 5' primer, a second PCR was run for roughly 6 to 12 cycles. Through a template-switch adaptor with 12 random nucleotides, each cDNA molecule received a tag. MiXCR was run by TCRdb on the 5' RACE reads, yielding one entry per CDR3 protein. The sample consists of some 640,000 distinct CDR3 sequences, less than 35% of them appearing once. Sample: blood. This receptor was taken from an elderly woman in good health.

The CDR3 loop is CASSQEPRLNAEAFF. In DNA form, the CDR3 reads TGTGCCAGCAGCCAAGAACCCAGATTGAACGCTGAAGCTTTCTTT. The V call is TRBV4-2, the J call TRBJ1-1; no clear D gene. The germline CDR1 and CDR2 sequences are LGHNA and YNFKEQ. This CDR3 comprises 15 residues.